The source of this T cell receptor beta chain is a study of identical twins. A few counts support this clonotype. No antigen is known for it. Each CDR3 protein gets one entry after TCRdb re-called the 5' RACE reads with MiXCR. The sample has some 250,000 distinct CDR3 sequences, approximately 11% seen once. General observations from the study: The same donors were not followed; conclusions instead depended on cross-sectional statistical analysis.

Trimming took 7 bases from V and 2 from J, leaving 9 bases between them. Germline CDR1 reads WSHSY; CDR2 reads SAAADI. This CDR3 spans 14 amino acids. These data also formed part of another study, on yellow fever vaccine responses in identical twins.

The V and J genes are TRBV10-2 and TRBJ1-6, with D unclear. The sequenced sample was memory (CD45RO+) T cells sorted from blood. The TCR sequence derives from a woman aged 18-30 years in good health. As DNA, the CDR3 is TGCGCCAGCACCGGGAGAGCCTATAATTCACCCCTCCACTTT. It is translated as CASTGRAYNSPLHF.